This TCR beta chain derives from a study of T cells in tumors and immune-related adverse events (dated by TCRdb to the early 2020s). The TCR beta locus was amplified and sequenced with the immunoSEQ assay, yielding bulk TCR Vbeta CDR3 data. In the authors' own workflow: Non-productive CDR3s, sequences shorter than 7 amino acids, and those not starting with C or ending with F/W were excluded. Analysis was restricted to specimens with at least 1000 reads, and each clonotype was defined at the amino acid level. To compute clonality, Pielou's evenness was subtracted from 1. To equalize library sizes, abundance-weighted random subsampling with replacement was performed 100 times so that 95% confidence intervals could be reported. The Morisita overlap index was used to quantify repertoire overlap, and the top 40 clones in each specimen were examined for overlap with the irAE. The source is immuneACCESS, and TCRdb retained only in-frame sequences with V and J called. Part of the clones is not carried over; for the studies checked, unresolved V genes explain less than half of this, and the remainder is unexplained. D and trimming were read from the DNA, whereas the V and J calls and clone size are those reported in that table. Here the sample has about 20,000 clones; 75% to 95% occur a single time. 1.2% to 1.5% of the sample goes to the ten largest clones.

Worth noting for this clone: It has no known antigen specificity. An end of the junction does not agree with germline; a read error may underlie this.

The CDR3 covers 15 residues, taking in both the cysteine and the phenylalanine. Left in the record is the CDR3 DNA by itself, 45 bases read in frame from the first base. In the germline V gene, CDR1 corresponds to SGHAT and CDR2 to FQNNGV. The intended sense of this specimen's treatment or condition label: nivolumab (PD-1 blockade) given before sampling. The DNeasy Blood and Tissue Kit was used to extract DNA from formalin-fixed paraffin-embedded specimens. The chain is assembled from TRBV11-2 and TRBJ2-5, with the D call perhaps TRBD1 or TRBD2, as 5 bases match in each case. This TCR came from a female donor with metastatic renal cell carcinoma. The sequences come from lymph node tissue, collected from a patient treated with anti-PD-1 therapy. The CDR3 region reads CVSSLRGPLQETQYF. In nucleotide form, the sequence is TGTGTCAGCAGCTTAAGGGGACCGCTCCAAGAGACCCAGTACTTC.